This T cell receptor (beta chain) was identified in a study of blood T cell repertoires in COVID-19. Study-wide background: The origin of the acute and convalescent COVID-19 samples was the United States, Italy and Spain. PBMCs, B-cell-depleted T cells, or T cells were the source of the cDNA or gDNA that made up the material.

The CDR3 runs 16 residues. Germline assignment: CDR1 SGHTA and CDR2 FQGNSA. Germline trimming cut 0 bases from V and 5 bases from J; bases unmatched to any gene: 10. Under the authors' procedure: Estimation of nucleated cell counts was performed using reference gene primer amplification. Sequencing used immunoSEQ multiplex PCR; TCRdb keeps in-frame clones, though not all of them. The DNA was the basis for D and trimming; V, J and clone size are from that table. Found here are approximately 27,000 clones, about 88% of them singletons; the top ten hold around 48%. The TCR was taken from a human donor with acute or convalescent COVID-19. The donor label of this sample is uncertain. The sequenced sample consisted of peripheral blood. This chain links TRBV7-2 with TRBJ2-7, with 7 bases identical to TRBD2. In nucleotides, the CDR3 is TGTGCCAGCAGCTTAGCTGGAGTAGCGGGCCCCAACGAGCAGTACTTC. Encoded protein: CASSLAGVAGPNEQYF.